Below, one T cell receptor beta chain is given with its context. Its target is unknown. These data are taken from a study of T cells in Graves' hyperthyroidism and ophthalmopathy. Study-level background: The initial diagnosis was the point when peripheral blood was collected, ahead of any treatment.

Trimming cost V 11 bases and J 0 bases; bases outside gene matches: 9. The CDR3 is 16 amino acids. Per germline, CDR1 KGHDR and CDR2 SFDVKD. In patients aged 18 to 65, hyperthyroidism was newly diagnosed, with duration under 2 months. The study, taken as a whole, reports: Model output signaled ophthalmopathy a median 6.5 months ahead of onset. Most thyroid clonotypes with frequency above 0.001 were detected in blood.

Regions amplified from RNA transcripts were the TCR beta CDR3 regions. The HTBI primer set served for first-round RT-PCR of the TCR CDR3. Using its own MiXCR run on the multiplex PCR reads, TCRdb lists one record per CDR3 protein. Altogether roughly 710,000 distinct CDR3 sequences are present, 30% to 40% being singletons, with the ten largest covering around a third. V is TRBV24-1 and J is TRBJ2-5, with 12 positions matching TRBD2. This receptor was identified in a woman in her forties with Graves' hyperthyroidism. The material sequenced was blood. This CDR3 reads CASKRTSGAYQETQYF. The CDR3 coding sequence is TGTGCCAGCAAAAGGACTAGCGGGGCCTACCAAGAGACCCAGTACTTC.